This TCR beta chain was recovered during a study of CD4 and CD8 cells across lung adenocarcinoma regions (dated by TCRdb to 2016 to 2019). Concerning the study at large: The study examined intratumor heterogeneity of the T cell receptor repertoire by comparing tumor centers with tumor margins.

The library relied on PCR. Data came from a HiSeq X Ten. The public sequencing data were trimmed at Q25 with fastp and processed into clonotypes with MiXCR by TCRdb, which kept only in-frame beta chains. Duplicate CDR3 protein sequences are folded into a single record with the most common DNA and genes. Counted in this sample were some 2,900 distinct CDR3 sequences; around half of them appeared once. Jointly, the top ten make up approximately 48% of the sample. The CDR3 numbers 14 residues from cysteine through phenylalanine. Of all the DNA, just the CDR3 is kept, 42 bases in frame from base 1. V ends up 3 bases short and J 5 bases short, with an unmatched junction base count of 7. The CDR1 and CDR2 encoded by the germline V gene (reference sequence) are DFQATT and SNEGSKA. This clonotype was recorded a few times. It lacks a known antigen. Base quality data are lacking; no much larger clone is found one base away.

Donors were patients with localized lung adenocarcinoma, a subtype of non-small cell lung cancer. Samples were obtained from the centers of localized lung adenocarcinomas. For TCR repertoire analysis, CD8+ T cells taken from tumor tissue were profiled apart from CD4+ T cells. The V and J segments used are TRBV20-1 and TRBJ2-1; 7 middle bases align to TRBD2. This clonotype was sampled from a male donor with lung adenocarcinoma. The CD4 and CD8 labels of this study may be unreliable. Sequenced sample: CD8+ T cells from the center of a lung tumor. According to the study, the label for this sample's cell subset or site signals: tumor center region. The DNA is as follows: TGCAGTGCTAGGGGAGGGATTGGCCACAATGAGCAGTTCTTC. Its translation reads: CSARGGIGHNEQFF.